These 16 T cell receptor beta chains were sequenced from one sample in a study of OX40 agonist ivuxolimab in advanced cancers. Sequencing was performed with immunoSEQ multiplex PCR; in TCRdb, only in-frame clones are kept and a portion is missing. The sample has about 120,000 clones, around 87% seen once. Sample: CD4+ or CD8+ T cells sorted from blood, taken in a trial of the OX40 agonist ivuxolimab. These receptors came from an adult with an advanced solid tumor such as melanoma, head and neck, liver or kidney cancer.

This clone was recorded once. The chain couples TRBV5-4 to TRBJ2-2, with a tentative D call TRBD1 (6 bases). This CDR3 has 16 residues. Trimming cost V 0 bases and J 3 bases, with 12 bases left between them. CDR1 SGHNT and CDR2 YYREEE come from the germline V gene (reference sequence). The CDR3 is CASSLGRGHYTGELFF. The CDR3 nucleotides read TGTGCCAGCAGCTTGGGCAGGGGTCATTACACCGGGGAGCTGTTTTTT.

J is TRBJ2-7 and V is TRBV2; TRBD2 agrees at 12 bases. Germline assignment: CDR1 SNHLY and CDR2 FYNNEI. This CDR3 spans 14 amino acids. V dropped 6 bases and J dropped 3; count of bases not matched to a gene: 3. The CDR3 nucleotides are TGTGCCAGCAGGGAACTAGCGGGGGGCTACGAGCAGTACTTC. It yields the protein CASRELAGGYEQYF. Drawing the rest from reference TRBV2 and TRBJ2-7, the complete variable domain is EPEVTQTPSHQVTQMGQEVILRCVPISNHLYFYWYRQILGQKVEFLVSFYNNEISEKSEIFDDQFSVERPDGSNFTLKIRSTKLEDSAMYFCASRELAGGYEQYFGPGTRLTVT.

The V and J genes are TRBV6-5 and TRBJ1-2, with D perhaps matching TRBD1 (6 bases). The V and J ends lost 2 bases and 3 bases respectively, with 16 bases between them. The CDR3 is 16 amino acids. The germline V gene encodes CDR1 MNHEY and CDR2 SVGAGI. CDR3 coding DNA: TGTGCCAGCAGTTACACCGGCGGACAGACCCACTATGGCTACACCTTC. Translation: CASSYTGGQTHYGYTF.

The V call is TRBV28, the J call TRBJ2-6, with D uncertain. Germline CDR1 reads MDHEN; CDR2 reads SYDVKM. The CDR3 extends over 14 amino acids. V lost 10 bases and J lost 4, with 14 bases in between. CDR3 bases: TGTGCCACTGCTAGGGCGCAAGGGGCCAACGTCCTGACTTTC. It yields the protein CATARAQGANVLTF.

V and J are TRBV28 and TRBJ2-2, with TRBD1 as a possible D gene (5 bases). CDR1 MDHEN and CDR2 SYDVKM come from the germline V gene. V was cut by 2 bases and J by 7 bases, with 11 bases left in between. This CDR3 region has 14 residues. CDR3 sequence: CASSLARVVGELFF. DNA of the CDR3: TGTGCCAGCAGTTTAGCCAGGGTGGTCGGGGAGCTGTTTTTT.

This rearrangement joins TRBV4-1 to TRBJ1-2; a weak D match, TRBD1 (5 bases). The germline gives CDR1 MGHRA, CDR2 YSYEKL. The CDR3 consists of 17 residues. V was trimmed by 1 base and J by 7 bases, leaving 22 bases between them. The DNA of the CDR3 is TGCGCCAGCAGCCAAGCTTACTCCGGGACCTCGAGCGGTGGCTACACCTTC. Translation gives CASSQAYSGTSSGGYTF.

The chain joins TRBV10-3 to TRBJ2-7, with TRBD2 as a possible D gene (6 bases). This CDR3 is 12 amino acids long. V shed 10 bases and J shed 2 bases, with 12 bases lying between them. In germline, CDR1 is ENHRY, CDR2 SYGVKD. This CDR3 reads CATQRAPYEQYF. DNA of the CDR3: TGTGCCACCCAGCGGGCCCCCTACGAGCAGTACTTC.

The V call is TRBV7-2, the J call TRBJ1-5; 7 bases line up with TRBD1. Trimming cost V 9 bases and J 6 bases; bases outside gene matches: 8. The germline V gene encodes CDR1 SGHTA and CDR2 FQGNSA. The CDR3 spans 13 residues. CDR3 sequence (DNA): TGTGCCAGTACGGAGGGGGCTAGTCAGCCCCAGCATTTT. Amino acid sequence: CASTEGASQPQHF.

This sequence joins TRBV9 and TRBJ2-3; TRBD2 matches at 8 bases. Germline CDR1 and CDR2: SGDLS and YYNGEE. This CDR3 comprises 16 residues. V gave up 3 bases and J gave up 3 bases; unmatched junction bases: 9. CDR3 protein: CASSATGGASTDTQYF. The CDR3 region has the DNA TGTGCCAGCAGCGCTACCGGGGGGGCGTCGACAGATACGCAGTATTTT. Drawing the rest from reference TRBV9 and TRBJ2-3, the complete variable domain is DSGVTQTPKHLITATGQRVTLRCSPRSGDLSVYWYQQSLDQGLQFLIQYYNGEERAKGNILERFSAQQFPDLHSELNLSSLELGDSALYFCASSATGGASTDTQYFGPGTRLTVL.

The CDR3 loop is CAWSVISNVLTF. CDR3 DNA sequence: TGTGCCTGGAGTGTTATTTCTAACGTCCTGACTTTC. This chain connects TRBV30 to TRBJ2-6; D not certain. The CDR3 runs to 12 residues. V was shortened by 0 bases and J by 10 bases, with 7 bases between the two germline ends. CDR1 GTSNPN and CDR2 SVGIG come from the germline V gene (reference sequence).

The chain combines TRBV7-2 with TRBJ2-2; D gene ambiguous. The CDR3 contains 14 residues. The V end lost 3 bases, the J end lost 1 base, and 6 bases lay between the germline ends. Germline-derived CDR1 and CDR2 are SGHTA and FQGNSA. CDR3 in DNA: TGTGCCAGCAGCTTCAGTCAGAACACCGGGGAGCTGTTTTTT. It codes for CASSFSQNTGELFF.

The chain employs TRBV5-1 and TRBJ2-1; D is possibly TRBD1 (5 bases). Trimming removed 1 base at V and 3 bases at J, with 8 bases between. The CDR3 sequence is 14 residues long. CDR1 and CDR2 from the germline V gene are SGHRS and YFSETQ. CDR3 coding DNA: TGCGCCAGCAGCTTGACAGGTATCTACAATGAGCAGTTCTTC. It yields the protein CASSLTGIYNEQFF.

This chain links TRBV19 with TRBJ1-4, with D unclear. Germline CDR1 and CDR2: LNHDA and SQIVND (reference sequence). V lost 5 bases and J lost 8, with 18 bases in between. This CDR3 spans 15 amino acids. For the CDR3, the DNA is TGTGCCAGTAGTTCCCAGACCGGGGTGGGGGAAAAACTGTTTTTT. This codes for CASSSQTGVGEKLFF.

This clone is a singleton in its sample. V gene TRBV7-8 combines with J gene TRBJ1-2; D is undetermined. The CDR3 length is 15 residues. V was clipped by 1 base and J by 4 bases, with 13 bases between them. Germline V lookup: CDR1 SGHVS, CDR2 FQNEAQ. The CDR3 coding sequence is TGTGCCAGCAGCTTAGAACCCGACGGCTTCTATGGCTACACCTTC. Protein: CASSLEPDGFYGYTF.

This chain links TRBV10-3 with TRBJ2-7; D not certain. The V gene's germline CDR1 is ENHRY and CDR2 SYGVKD. The CDR3 spans 13 residues. Trimming left V 4 bases short and J 0 bases short, with 7 bases between. The CDR3 loop is CAISGRSSYEQYF. CDR3 DNA sequence: TGTGCCATCAGTGGAAGGAGCTCCTACGAGCAGTACTTC.

The chain couples TRBV7-9 to TRBJ2-1; 14 bases are shared with TRBD2. Germline values: CDR1 SEHNR, CDR2 FQNEAQ (reference sequence). J was trimmed by 4 bases and V by 6 bases; bases with no gene match: 8. CDR3 length: 17 residues. The CDR3 DNA follows: TGTGCCAGCAGATTTTGGACTAGCGGGGGGCATTACAATGAGCAGTTCTTC. It is translated as CASRFWTSGGHYNEQFF.